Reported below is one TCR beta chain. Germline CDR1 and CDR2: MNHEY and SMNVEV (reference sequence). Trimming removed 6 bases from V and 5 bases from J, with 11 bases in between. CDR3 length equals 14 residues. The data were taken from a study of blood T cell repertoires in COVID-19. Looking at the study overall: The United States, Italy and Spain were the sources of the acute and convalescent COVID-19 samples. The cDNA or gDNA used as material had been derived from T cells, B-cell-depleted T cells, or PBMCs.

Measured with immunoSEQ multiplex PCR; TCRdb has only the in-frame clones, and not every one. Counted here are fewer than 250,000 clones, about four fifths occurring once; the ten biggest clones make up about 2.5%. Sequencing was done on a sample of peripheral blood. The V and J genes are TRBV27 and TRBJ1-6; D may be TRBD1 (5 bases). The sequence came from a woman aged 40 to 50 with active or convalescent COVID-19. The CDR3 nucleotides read TGTGCCAGCAGGAGACAGATTAATAATTCACCCCTCCACTTT. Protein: CASRRQINNSPLHF.